The present T cell receptor beta chain was sequenced within a study of T cell repertoires in cytomegalovirus infection. The overall study: Indications of both CMV infection and matching HLA type were provided by public TCR beta signatures. Study-wide results and caveats: Predominance within the ex vivo response was attributable to HLA-C-restricted CMV-specific TCR beta clonotypes. Cumulative frequency (of public TCR beta family members) identified carriers of CMV plus the relevant HLA.

This CDR3 region has 15 residues. The germline V gene encodes CDR1 MNHGY and CDR2 SAAAGT. V was clipped by 0 bases and J by 4 bases; unmatched bases: 5. TCRdb ran MiXCR on the reads and lists one entry per CDR3 protein. The data hold roughly 280,000 distinct CDR3 sequences, with approximately 9% observed a single time. This clonotype showed up many times. The antigen is undetermined. The rearrangement uses TRBV6-8 and TRBJ2-7; 8 bases match TRBD1. The sequence was obtained from a human donor in good health (CMV status not recorded). Some clones in this sample may be carry-over from other donors' samples. Source material: PBMCs. CDR3 nucleotide sequence: TGTGCCAGCAGTTACTCGGAGACAGGGGTTTACGAGCAGTACTTC. This sequence encodes CASSYSETGVYEQYF.